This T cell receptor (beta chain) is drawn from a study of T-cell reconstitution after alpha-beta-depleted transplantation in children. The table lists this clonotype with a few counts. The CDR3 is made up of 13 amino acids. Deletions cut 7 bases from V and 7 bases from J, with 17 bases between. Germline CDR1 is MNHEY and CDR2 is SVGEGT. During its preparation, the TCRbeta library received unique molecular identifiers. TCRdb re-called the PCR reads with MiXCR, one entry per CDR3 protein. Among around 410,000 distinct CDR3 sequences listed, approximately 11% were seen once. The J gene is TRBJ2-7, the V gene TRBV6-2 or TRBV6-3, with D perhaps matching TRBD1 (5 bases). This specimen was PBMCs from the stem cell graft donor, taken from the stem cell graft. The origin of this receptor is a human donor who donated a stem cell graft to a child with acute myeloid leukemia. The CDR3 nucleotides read TGTGCCAGCAATGGGCAGGGCCTTGGGGAGCAGTACTTC. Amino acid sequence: CASNGQGLGEQYF.